This T cell receptor (beta chain) came from a study of blood T cell repertoires in COVID-19. Study-wide background: Samples came from the United States, Italy and Spain, spanning acute and convalescent COVID-19.

Original methodology: Amplification with reference gene primers provided the estimates of nucleated cell counts. Sequencing was performed with immunoSEQ multiplex PCR; in TCRdb, only in-frame clones are kept and a portion is missing. The D gene and trimming were derived from the DNA, and the V and J assignments and clone size from that table. Among some 120,000 clones, almost 70% were seen once, and the ten largest hold 2.2%. The sequence derives from a woman in her seventies with acute or convalescent COVID-19. Sequenced material: peripheral blood.

In DNA form, the CDR3 reads TGTGCCAGCAGCTTATATGGGGCACAGTTTAATGAAAAACTGTTTTTT. It translates to CASSLYGAQFNEKLFF. This chain connects TRBV7-2 to TRBJ1-4; D possibly corresponds to TRBD1 (5 bases). Trimming pared 2 bases from V and 4 bases from J, leaving 14 bases between. This CDR3 comprises 16 residues. The germline gives CDR1 SGHTA, CDR2 FQGNSA.